This T cell receptor (beta chain) was captured in a study of blood T cell repertoires in COVID-19. This clone was counted once. Enrolled through a virtual design, the participants were between about 18 and 100 years of age and came from some 26 US areas. Data came from immunoSEQ multiplex PCR; TCRdb stores just in-frame clones and leaves some out. Here the sample spans roughly 300,000 clones, over 75% being singletons. J lost 5 bases, V lost 3 bases, and 4 bases had no gene match. This CDR3 region has 15 residues. The germline V gene has CDR1 GTSNPN and CDR2 SVGIG (reference sequence). The sample was PBMCs or T cells enriched from blood (not recorded which). J is TRBJ2-3 and V is TRBV30; TRBD2 aligns across 14 bases. This receptor was identified in a woman between 25 and 40 years old who had recovered from COVID-19. The CDR3 DNA is TGTGCCTGGAGAGGACTAGCGGGAGGAATAGATACGCAGTATTTT. This gives the protein CAWRGLAGGIDTQYF.